A selection of T cell receptor beta chains follows, all from one sample in a study. MiXCR, run by TCRdb on the 5' RACE reads, gives a single entry per CDR3 protein. The top ten clones hold about 2% of a sample with about 50,000 distinct CDR3 sequences, 25% to 30% of them seen once. The sequenced material came from naive CD4+ T cells sorted from blood. Receptors originate from a female donor with breast cancer. Each CDR3 is given with its conserved first and last residue. Each record gives: clone size, V gene, J gene, D gene, CDR3 DNA, CDR3 protein. The D gene is left open where the match is weak. Clone size is given for some rows only: seen once, a few or many times, or a class if the clone is expanded.

-,TRBV4-2,TRBJ2-5,-,TGTGCCAGCAGCCAACGGGTCCGCAGTGCCCAAGAGACCCAGTACTTC,CASSQRVRSAQETQYF
few,TRBV2,TRBJ2-5,-,TGTGCCAGCAGCAAAGCCCCTTGGGAGACCCAGTACTTC,CASSKAPWETQYF
-,TRBV7-6,TRBJ2-5,-,TGTGCCAGCAGCTTAGCGGGGGGGACAGAACAAGAGACCCAGTACTTC,CASSLAGGTEQETQYF
-,TRBV30,TRBJ2-1,-,TGTGCCTGGAGTGTATCCATGAACAATGAGCAGTTCTTC,CAWSVSMNNEQFF
few,TRBV6-6,TRBJ1-6,TRBD1,TGTGCCAGCACCAGGGGGTCACCCCTCCACTTT,CASTRGSPLHF
-,TRBV7-2,TRBJ2-1,TRBD2,TGTGCCAGCAGCTTAGAACCTAATCCGGGACTAGCGGGAGATGGTGAGCAGTTCTTC,CASSLEPNPGLAGDGEQFF
-,TRBV12-3/TRBV12-4,TRBJ1-5,TRBD1,TGTGCCAGCAGACCCACAGGGGGCAGTCAGCCCCAGCATTTT,CASRPTGGSQPQHF
-,TRBV5-6,TRBJ2-7,TRBD1,TGTGCCAGCTCCACCCGGAGGGGGACAGGGTGGTCCTACGAGCAGTACTTC,CASSTRRGTGWSYEQYF
-,TRBV4-3,TRBJ2-2,-,TGCGCCAGCAGCCAAGTCGGGGGCACCGGGGAGCTGTTTTTT,CASSQVGGTGELFF
-,TRBV7-2,TRBJ2-3,-,TGTGCCAGCAGCTTGGGGAGCACAGATACGCAGTATTTT,CASSLGSTDTQYF
-,TRBV6-5,TRBJ1-2,-,TGTGCCAGCAGACAAGCTCCCGGGACAACTCTTAACTATGGCTACACCTTC,CASRQAPGTTLNYGYTF
-,TRBV20-1,TRBJ1-1,-,TGCAGTGCTAGAGATACAGGGTTGTCCACTGAAGCTTTCTTT,CSARDTGLSTEAFF
few,TRBV12-3/TRBV12-4,TRBJ1-6,-,TGTGCCAGCAGCTTCACGGTCGGGTCACCCCTCCACTTT,CASSFTVGSPLHF
-,TRBV20-1,TRBJ2-1,TRBD2,TGCAGTGCTAGTCCTTGGACTAGCGGGGACAATGAGCAGTTCTTC,CSASPWTSGDNEQFF
-,TRBV6-5,TRBJ2-5,-,TGTGCCAGCAGTCCCGGGACGTGGGAGACCCAGTACTTC,CASSPGTWETQYF
-,TRBV6-1,TRBJ1-4,-,TGTGTCAGCAGCAGGGGAACTAATGAAAAACTGTTTTTT,CVSSRGTNEKLFF
-,TRBV15,TRBJ2-5,TRBD2,TGTGCCACCAGCACTCTAGCGGGTTCCGGAGAGACCCAGTACTTC,CATSTLAGSGETQYF
medium-sized,TRBV20-1,TRBJ2-1,TRBD2,TGCAGTGCTCCCCTAGCGGGAGTTATGAATGAGCAGTTCTTC,CSAPLAGVMNEQFF
few,TRBV4-3,TRBJ2-3,-,TGCGCCAGCAGCCACTCCAAATGGGTTGATACGCAGTATTTT,CASSHSKWVDTQYF
-,TRBV7-2,TRBJ1-1,-,TGTGCCAGCAGCGCCCTTTATGACACTGAAGCTTTCTTT,CASSALYDTEAFF
-,TRBV6-5,TRBJ2-3,TRBD2,TGTGCCAGCAGTTACTCGGCTAGCGGGAGATTGGGTACGCAGTATTTT,CASSYSASGRLGTQYF
-,TRBV2,TRBJ2-2,-,TGTGCCAGCAATGGACGGGGTTTCACCGGGGAGCTGTTTTTT,CASNGRGFTGELFF
few,TRBV28,TRBJ2-1,-,TGTGCCAGCAGTTTGTGGGGTCTCGCGGACTCCTCCTACAATGAGCAGTTCTTC,CASSLWGLADSSYNEQFF
many,TRBV5-1,TRBJ2-5,TRBD2,TGCGCCAGCAGCCCGAGCGGGGATATAGAGACCCAGTACTTC,CASSPSGDIETQYF
few,TRBV7-2,TRBJ2-5,-,TGTGCCAGCAGCATTGTACTGGCAGTCCAAGAGACCCAGTACTTC,CASSIVLAVQETQYF
-,TRBV7-8,TRBJ1-2,-,TGTGCCAGCAGCCCAGAGATGTTTAGCTATGGCTACACCTTC,CASSPEMFSYGYTF
-,TRBV29-1,TRBJ2-3,-,TGCAGCGTTGATGGCTTAGCGGACTCGCACACAGATACGCAGTATTTT,CSVDGLADSHTDTQYF
-,TRBV5-1,TRBJ2-3,TRBD1,TGCGCCAGCAGCTCGTCGGACAGGGCCCCAGATACGCAGTATTTT,CASSSSDRAPDTQYF
-,TRBV4-1,TRBJ2-1,TRBD2,TGCGCCAGCAGCCAACGGACTAGCGGGATACCTGAGCAGTTCTTC,CASSQRTSGIPEQFF
few,TRBV10-3,TRBJ2-3,-,TGTGCCATCACAGGGACCACAGATACGCAGTATTTT,CAITGTTDTQYF
-,TRBV18,TRBJ1-6,TRBD1,TGTGCCAGCTCCCGTACAGGGGGCATTTCACCCCTCCACTTT,CASSRTGGISPLHF
many,TRBV20-1,TRBJ2-1,TRBD2,TGCAGTGCGCCGATAGCGGGAGTAGGGAATGAGCAGTTCTTC,CSAPIAGVGNEQFF
-,TRBV7-2,TRBJ2-2,TRBD2,TGTGCCAGCAGCTTAGCTCGCCTAGCGGGAGGGCCGGGCACCGGGGAGCTGTTTTTT,CASSLARLAGGPGTGELFF
few,TRBV7-9,TRBJ2-5,-,TGTGCCAGCAGCATCGGACGGCGGACTCCAGAGACCCAGTACTTC,CASSIGRRTPETQYF
few,TRBV29-1,TRBJ2-5,TRBD1,TGCAGCGCTGTCCCCAGGGGGGAGACCCAGTACTTC,CSAVPRGETQYF
few,TRBV6-2/TRBV6-3,TRBJ1-1,-,TGTGCCAGCAGCCTTAGCGACAGGGAAGCTTTCTTT,CASSLSDREAFF
few,TRBV12-3/TRBV12-4,TRBJ1-1,-,TGTGCCAGCTCCCTAGGGGGAGGGAGATCCACTGAAGCTTTCTTT,CASSLGGGRSTEAFF
few,TRBV7-8,TRBJ1-1,TRBD1,TGTGCCAGCAGCCAGGGACAGGGGACACGAGCTTTCTTT,CASSQGQGTRAFF
few,TRBV12-3/TRBV12-4,TRBJ1-6,TRBD1,TGTGCCAGCAGTGACCGGGACAGGGGGTTGAGTAATTCACCCCTCCACTTT,CASSDRDRGLSNSPLHF
-,TRBV6-5,TRBJ2-1,TRBD2,TGTGCCACCCACGGGCTAGCGGGCAATGAGCAGTTCTTC,CATHGLAGNEQFF
-,TRBV4-1,TRBJ2-5,-,TGCGCCAGCAGCCAAGACCGGGACCAAGAGACCCAGTACTTC,CASSQDRDQETQYF